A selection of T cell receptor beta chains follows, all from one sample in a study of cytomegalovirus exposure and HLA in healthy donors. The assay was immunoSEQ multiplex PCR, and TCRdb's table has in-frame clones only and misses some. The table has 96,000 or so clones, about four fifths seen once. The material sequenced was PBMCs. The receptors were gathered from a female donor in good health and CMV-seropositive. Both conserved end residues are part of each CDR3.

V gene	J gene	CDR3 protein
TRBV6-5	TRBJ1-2	CASSYSPGVNYGYTF
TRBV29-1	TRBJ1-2	CSVVSGEDNGYTF
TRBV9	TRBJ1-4	CASSVLPATNEKLFF
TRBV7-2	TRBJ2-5	CASSPRRGEGQETQYF
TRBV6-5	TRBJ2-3	CASRREGRTDTQYF
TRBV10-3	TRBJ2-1	CAISESQGARNEQFF
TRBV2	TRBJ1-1	CASSAMGRNTEAFF
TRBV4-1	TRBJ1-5	CASSQEVRLDSNQPQHF
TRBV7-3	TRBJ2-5	CASSFGSQETQYF
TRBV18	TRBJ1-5	CASSPRDANQPQHF
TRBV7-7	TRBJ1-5	CASRNRAGNQPQHF
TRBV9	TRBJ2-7	CASSVGGTGREEQYF
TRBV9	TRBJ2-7	CASSVGPGWSYEQYF
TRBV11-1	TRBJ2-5	CASSFGGGEQETQYF
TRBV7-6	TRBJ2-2	CASSLAGLNTGELFF
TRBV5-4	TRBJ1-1	CASSLVRGVETEAFF